This T cell receptor (beta chain) was captured in a study of human T cells and chemical hapten exposure. Whole-study context: Small discrepancies in pooled library volume mainly accounted for the varying TCR yields per sample. Regarding the study as a whole: The number of TCRs over 1 in 1000 frequency stayed unchanged after DPC.

Total RNA was isolated from whole blood that had not been fractionated. During construction of the library, unique molecular identifiers were attached to individual cDNA molecules for quantitative, reproducible TCR counting. In the original analysis: TCRs per sample had a median of approximately 96,000 and ranged from 23,224 to 690,600. TCRdb processed the 5' RACE reads anew with MiXCR; each CDR3 protein has one entry. These V and J calls originate from TCRdb's pipeline instead of the authors' own analysis. The profile shows 110,000 to 150,000 distinct CDR3 sequences, about 4% of them singletons. The CDR3 sequence is 16 residues long. Trimming left V 3 bases short and J 3 bases short, with 18 bases between. Germline V gives CDR1 SGHRS, CDR2 YFSETQ. At least ten counts were recorded for this clonotype. Its antigen is still unknown.

This clonotype was obtained from a female donor in good health. This rearrangement joins TRBV5-1 to TRBJ2-5; a weak D match, TRBD2 (5 bases). The CDR3 here is CASSSNRAGMKETQYF. Written as DNA, the CDR3 is TGCGCCAGCAGCTCCAACCGAGCCGGGATGAAAGAGACCCAGTACTTC.